This T cell receptor beta chain was observed in a study of shared T cell receptors in the human thymus. This clone was seen only once. Produced via immunoSEQ multiplex PCR; TCRdb's table is partial and in-frame only. The sample has over 350,000 clones, just under 95% seen once; the top ten hold around 0.019%. CDR3 length: 13 amino acids. V lost 5 bases and J lost 7, with 12 bases in between. Germline V gene lookup returns CDR1 MDHEN and CDR2 SYDVKM. The sample comprised thymocytes. The J gene is TRBJ1-5, the V gene TRBV28, with D unresolved. The TCR originated in a human donor. The CDR3 reads CASSGGSSQPQHF. In DNA form, the CDR3 reads TGTGCCAGCAGTGGTGGAAGTAGCCAGCCCCAGCATTTT.